This section outlines one TCR beta chain sequence together with its context. The length of the CDR3 is 17 residues. Germline values: CDR1 ENHRY, CDR2 SYGVKD. The trim removed 3 bases at V and 0 bases at J, leaving 6 bases unmatched. The data stem from a study of blood T cells in healthy people across ages. Across the study: Per two T cells, template switching captured roughly one barcoded beta molecule.

Through a sample-barcoded 5' primer and a J-beta primer mix, a second PCR was run for roughly 7 to 11 cycles. Template switching added a 12-random-nucleotide identifier to every cDNA molecule. Sequencing of every sample gave 2.5 million or more CDR3-containing paired-end reads. MiXCR, run by TCRdb on the 5' RACE reads, gives a single entry per CDR3 protein. The sample carries about 1.6 million distinct CDR3 sequences, about 31% recorded once. The specimen sequenced was blood. The chain combines TRBV10-3 with TRBJ2-2, with TRBD1 matching 8 bases. This TCR was sampled from a woman in her twenties or thirties in good health. CDR3 amino acids: CAISDYTGGTNTGELFF. CDR3 sequence (DNA): TGTGCCATCAGTGACTACACAGGGGGTACGAACACCGGGGAGCTGTTTTTT.